The 28 T cell receptor beta chains below all came from one sample that was sequenced in a study of cytomegalovirus exposure and HLA in healthy donors. The PCR used 60 Vbeta and 13 Jbeta primers. Assay used: immunoSEQ multiplex PCR; TCRdb lists only in-frame clones, some missing. The sample has roughly 240,000 clones, 70% to 90% seen once; the top ten hold about 0.22%. Sequencing was performed on PBMCs. These receptors originate from a girl aged 2-10 years in good health and CMV-seronegative.

The chain is built from TRBV6-5 and TRBJ1-5, with unresolved D. V was cut by 0 bases and J by 1 base, with 4 bases left in between. Germline CDR1 and CDR2: MNHEY and SVGAGI. This CDR3 has 14 residues. CDR3 amino acids: CASSYSTSNQPQHF. In DNA form, the CDR3 reads TGTGCCAGCAGTTACTCGACAAGCAATCAGCCCCAGCATTTT.

The rearrangement joins TRBV5-1 to TRBJ2-7; no firm D call. Germline V CDR1 and CDR2: SGHRS, YFSETQ. V lost 2 bases to trimming and J lost 3 bases, with 9 bases between them. This CDR3 is 13 amino acids long. The CDR3 DNA follows: TGCGCCAGCAGCTTTGACTTCTACTACGAGCAGTACTTC. The encoded protein is CASSFDFYYEQYF.

This chain joins TRBV9 and TRBJ1-4; 7 nucleotides match TRBD1. The V gene end was trimmed by 4 bases and the J gene end by 3 bases; junction bases not matched to a gene: 3. Per the germline V gene, CDR1 is SGDLS and CDR2 is YYNGEE. CDR3 length equals 14 residues. The CDR3 nucleotides read TGTGCCAGCAGCACAGGGACAGCTAATGAAAAACTGTTTTTT. Protein: CASSTGTANEKLFF.

This chain links TRBV10-1 with TRBJ2-2; D possibly corresponds to TRBD1 (6 bases). Germline V CDR1 and CDR2: WNHNN, SYGVQD (reference sequence). The V gene lost 6 bases and the J gene lost 4 bases, with 12 bases spanning the gap. The length of the CDR3 is 14 residues. CDR3 amino acids: CASSRTGPTGELFF. In DNA, the CDR3 is TGCGCCAGCAGCCGAACAGGGCCCACCGGGGAGCTGTTTTTT.

The chain is built from TRBV18 and TRBJ1-1; TRBD1 is a possible D gene (6 bases). Germline values: CDR1 KGHSH, CDR2 LQKENI. Trimming left V 3 bases short and J 6 bases short, with 11 bases between. The CDR3 runs 13 residues. In DNA form, the CDR3 reads TGTGCCAGCTCACCGGACAGAAAAGCTGAAGCTTTCTTT. This gives the protein CASSPDRKAEAFF.

The CDR3 DNA reads as TGTGCCAGCAGAGTCGTAAAGAACAGCCTTACAAACACTGAAGCTTTCTTT. Its protein product is CASRVVKNSLTNTEAFF. The rearrangement joins TRBV7-9 to TRBJ1-1; D gene uncertain. The CDR3 sequence is 17 residues long. Trimming left V 6 bases short and J 2 bases short, with 22 bases between. Looked up from germline, CDR1 is SEHNR and CDR2 is FQNEAQ (reference sequence).

This clone has only a few counts. The chain recombines TRBV2 with TRBJ1-5; 10 bases are shared with TRBD1. V trimming: 6 bases; J trimming: 0 bases; junction bases outside the gene matches: 2. The CDR3 consists of 15 residues. The germline gives CDR1 SNHLY, CDR2 FYNNEI. The CDR3 loop is CASRTGGGSNQPQHF. The CDR3 DNA sequence: TGTGCCAGCAGGACAGGGGGCGGTAGCAATCAGCCCCAGCATTTT. Together with reference TRBV2 and TRBJ1-5, the CDR3 gives the full variable domain: EPEVTQTPSHQVTQMGQEVILRCVPISNHLYFYWYRQILGQKVEFLVSFYNNEISEKSEIFDDQFSVERPDGSNFTLKIRSTKLEDSAMYFCASRTGGGSNQPQHFGDGTRLSIL.

This clone has only a few counts. This rearrangement joins TRBV6-5 to TRBJ1-5; unclear D gene. This CDR3 is built from 15 residues. The ends were cut back, 5 bases at V and 5 bases at J, with 16 bases in the middle. Germline V gene data show CDR1 as MNHEY and CDR2 as SVGAGI. The CDR3 is CASSRHQAHDQPQHF. As DNA, the CDR3 is TGTGCCAGCAGTCGTCACCAGGCACACGATCAGCCCCAGCATTTT.

The genes are TRBV6-6 and TRBJ1-2, with D possibly TRBD1 on 6 matching bases. Looked up from germline, CDR1 is MNHNY and CDR2 is SVGAGI (reference sequence). V was shortened by 5 bases and J by 4 bases, with 20 bases between the two germline ends. The CDR3 loop spans 16 amino acids. CDR3 DNA: TGTGCCAGCAGTCGCGGCAGGGGAGTAATGGTCTATGGCTACACCTTC. This encodes CASSRGRGVMVYGYTF.

The chain is built from TRBV7-7 and TRBJ1-3, with D maybe TRBD1 (6 bases). V lost 5 bases to trimming and J lost 0 bases, with 11 bases between them. There are 15 residues in the CDR3. Germline lookup yields CDR1 SSHAT and CDR2 FNYEAQ (reference sequence). As DNA, the CDR3 is TGTGCCAGCAGCCCAGGACAGACCTCTGGAAACACCATATATTTT. As protein: CASSPGQTSGNTIYF.

A single count supports this clone. CDR3 nucleotide sequence: TGTGCCAGCTCACAAGACAGCCTTCGATTCGAGCAGTACTTC. It specifies CASSQDSLRFEQYF. The V gene is TRBV18, the J gene TRBJ2-7, with D perhaps matching TRBD1 (5 bases). This CDR3 spans 14 amino acids. V lost 4 bases and J 6 bases, leaving 16 bases between the germline ends. Germline V gene lookup returns CDR1 KGHSH and CDR2 LQKENI. The variable domain in full, with the rest retrieved from reference TRBV18 and TRBJ2-7, is NAGVMQNPRHLVRRRGQEARLRCSPMKGHSHVYWYRQLPEEGLKFMVYLQKENIIDESGMPKERFSAEFPKEGPSILRIQQVVRGDSAAYFCASSQDSLRFEQYFGPGTRLTVT.

In regard to this clone: A junction boundary mismatches the germline segment, possibly from a read error. The chain carries TRBV7-9 and TRBJ2-3, with D perhaps TRBD2 (5 bases). Germline V CDR1 and CDR2: SEHNR, FQNEAQ (reference sequence). The CDR3 length is 17 residues. The CDR3 sequence is CSSSPSGRGRLGDTQYF. The DNA for the CDR3 is TGTTCCAGCAGCCCCTCGGGTCGGGGTCGATTGGGGGATACGCAGTATTTT.

On this clone: Other DNA sequences within the sample encode an identical CDR3. CDR3 sequence reads: CASSLGQFYNEQFF. In nucleotides, the CDR3 is TGTGCCAGCAGCTTGGGACAGTTCTACAATGAGCAGTTCTTC. The genes are TRBV5-6 and TRBJ2-1; D is perhaps TRBD1 (5 bases). The V end lost 0 bases, the J end lost 3 bases, and 7 bases lay between the germline ends. This CDR3 has 14 amino acids. Germline V gene data show CDR1 as SGHDT and CDR2 as YYEEEE.

This clone was seen more than once but under ten times. This sequence joins TRBV5-1 and TRBJ2-3, with a tentative D call TRBD2 (6 bases). The CDR3 consists of 12 residues. The V end was cut by 3 bases, the J end by 4 bases, with 6 bases between. From germline, CDR1 is SGHRS and CDR2 YFSETQ. CDR3 sequence: CASSWGADTQYF. CDR3 coding DNA: TGCGCCAGCAGCTGGGGGGCAGATACGCAGTATTTT.

V gene TRBV10-2 combines with J gene TRBJ2-1; no firm D call. V gave up 3 bases and J gave up 12 bases, with 9 bases separating them. The germline gives CDR1 WSHSY, CDR2 SAAADI. The CDR3 length is 11 residues. In nucleotides, the CDR3 is TGCGCCAGCAGTGACGAGTTTGGGCAGTTCTTC. Protein product: CASSDEFGQFF.

This clone was seen just once. The chain has TRBV6-1 and TRBJ1-2; 9 nucleotides match TRBD1. Per the germline V gene, CDR1 is MNHNS and CDR2 is SASEGT. Trimming took 6 bases from V and 8 from J; bases not matched to a gene: 10. The CDR3 extends over 14 amino acids. The CDR3 here is CASSTTGGGIGYTF. The CDR3 bases are TGTGCCAGCAGCACCACAGGGGGCGGAATCGGCTACACCTTC.

This clone was found a few times. The same CDR3 also results from other DNA sequences found in this sample. The CDR3 DNA reads as TGCGCCAGCAGCTTACAGGGATATGGCTACACCTTC. Protein product: CASSLQGYGYTF. The chain links TRBV5-1 to TRBJ1-2, with D perhaps matching TRBD1 (6 bases). Germline values: CDR1 SGHRS, CDR2 YFSETQ. V was clipped by 2 bases and J by 5 bases, with 7 bases between them. The CDR3 totals 12 residues.

J is TRBJ2-3 and V is TRBV19; D may be TRBD2 (5 bases). The length of the CDR3 is 15 residues. Looked up from germline, CDR1 is LNHDA and CDR2 is SQIVND (reference sequence). With 3 bases removed from V and 0 bases from J, the gap between germline ends came to 10 bases. CDR3 in amino acids: CASSMGGPSTDTQYF. In DNA, the CDR3 is TGTGCCAGTAGTATGGGCGGGCCAAGCACAGATACGCAGTATTTT.

This chain connects TRBV7-9 to TRBJ1-4, with TRBD1 as a possible D gene (6 bases). V lost 5 bases and J 5 bases, leaving 12 bases between the germline ends. The CDR3 spans 14 residues. Germline loops: CDR1 SEHNR, CDR2 FQNEAQ (reference sequence). As DNA, the CDR3 is TGTGCCAGCAGCGAAGCGGGGGGCAATGAAAAACTGTTTTTT. Its protein is CASSEAGGNEKLFF. The variable domain in full, completed from reference TRBV7-9 and TRBJ1-4, reads DTGVSQNPRHKITKRGQNVTFRCDPISEHNRLYWYRQTLGQGPEFLTYFQNEAQLEKSRLLSDRFSAERPKGSFSTLEIQRTEQGDSAMYLCASSEAGGNEKLFFGSGTQLSVL.

The genes are TRBV4-1 and TRBJ2-2; 7 nucleotides match TRBD2. CDR3 length: 19 amino acids. V gave up 2 bases and J gave up 1 base; unmatched junction bases: 13. Germline assignment: CDR1 MGHRA and CDR2 YSYEKL. The CDR3: CASSQTAFHASGNTGELFF. The CDR3 DNA sequence: TGCGCCAGCAGCCAAACCGCGTTTCATGCTAGCGGGAACACCGGGGAGCTGTTTTTT.

V and J are TRBV19 and TRBJ1-2; TRBD1 matches at 9 bases. This CDR3 comprises 14 residues. Trimming cost V 5 bases and J 4 bases; bases outside gene matches: 5. Germline V lookup: CDR1 LNHDA, CDR2 SQIVND (reference sequence). The CDR3 sequence: CASSPGTGSYGYTF. In nucleotides, the CDR3 is TGTGCCAGTAGTCCCGGGACAGGGTCCTATGGCTACACCTTC.

This chain uses TRBV18 with TRBJ2-3; 14 bases match TRBD2. This CDR3 region has 16 residues. V lost 2 bases, J lost 4 bases, and 2 bases stayed unmatched. Per germline, CDR1 KGHSH and CDR2 LQKENI. Here the CDR3 DNA reads TGTGCCAGCTCACCAACGACTAGCGGGGGGGCAGATACGCAGTATTTT. Residues: CASSPTTSGGADTQYF.

The rearrangement uses TRBV5-1 and TRBJ2-3, with 9 bases matching TRBD2. Germline CDR1 and CDR2: SGHRS and YFSETQ. With 0 bases clipped from V and 6 bases from J, the junction kept 5 bases outside the gene matches. CDR3 length: 15 amino acids. The CDR3 region is CASSLVAGDADTQYF. As DNA, the CDR3 is TGCGCCAGCAGCTTGGTAGCGGGGGATGCCGATACGCAGTATTTT. Drawing the rest from reference TRBV5-1 and TRBJ2-3, the complete variable domain is KAGVTQTPRYLIKTRGQQVTLSCSPISGHRSVSWYQQTPGQGLQFLFEYFSETQRNKGNFPGRFSGRQFSNSRSEMNVSTLELGDSALYLCASSLVAGDADTQYFGPGTRLTVL.

This chain uses TRBV7-9 with TRBJ2-1; tentative D call: TRBD1 (6 bases). Germline lookup yields CDR1 SEHNR and CDR2 FQNEAQ (reference sequence). CDR3 length: 16 amino acids. Deletions cut 1 base from V and 0 bases from J, with 10 bases between. For the CDR3, the DNA is TGTGCCAGCAGCTTAGGGAAGGGGGTCTCCTACAATGAGCAGTTCTTC. Protein: CASSLGKGVSYNEQFF.

This chain connects TRBV6-1 to TRBJ2-1; 8 bases line up with TRBD2. Trimming cost V 2 bases and J 0 bases; bases outside gene matches: 9. The CDR3 consists of 18 residues. Germline CDR1 reads MNHNS; CDR2 reads SASEGT. The CDR3 spells CASSERGGNPSSYNEQFF. CDR3 DNA sequence: TGTGCCAGCAGTGAACGGGGGGGAAATCCTAGCTCCTACAATGAGCAGTTCTTC.

This chain links TRBV7-8 with TRBJ1-5; no reliable D call. CDR1 is SGHVS and CDR2 is FQNEAQ in the germline V gene. The length of the CDR3 is 13 residues. Trimming took off 5 bases at V and 9 bases at J, with 14 bases between the two ends. The CDR3 spells CASSLTQTGPQHF. The CDR3 DNA reads TGTGCCAGCAGCCTTACCCAAACTGGGCCCCAGCATTTT.

This rearrangement joins TRBV7-2 to TRBJ2-3; the D gene is possibly TRBD1 (5 bases). Germline assignment: CDR1 SGHTA and CDR2 FQGNSA. V was trimmed by 7 bases and J by 0 bases, leaving 14 bases between them. CDR3 length equals 15 residues. The CDR3, as DNA: TGTGCCAGCAACCGACAGACCCCTAGCACAGATACGCAGTATTTT. Translating it yields CASNRQTPSTDTQYF.

In this sample, this clone turned up a few times. The chain carries TRBV19 and TRBJ2-1; 7 nucleotides line up with TRBD1. The CDR3 extends over 14 amino acids. Per the germline V gene, CDR1 is LNHDA and CDR2 is SQIVND (reference sequence). Trimming at V came to 8 bases and at J to 9 bases, leaving 13 bases not matched to a gene. The CDR3 spells CASRDRVKSTEQFF. The CDR3 DNA is TGTGCCAGTCGCGACAGGGTTAAGTCTACTGAGCAGTTCTTC.